These 27 T cell receptor beta chains were sequenced from one sample in a study of T cells after yellow fever vaccination. TCRdb redid the calling of the 5' RACE reads with MiXCR, one entry per CDR3 protein. The profile covers under 600,000 distinct CDR3 sequences, with about a fifth appearing a single time and 16% taken by the ten largest. The starting material was PBMCs, obtained approximately 22 days after the first yellow fever vaccination. The receptors derive from a man younger than 30 who received the YFV17D yellow fever vaccine.

This clonotype was detected only a few times. The chain uses TRBV7-8 and TRBJ2-3, with D uncertain. In germline, CDR1 is SGHVS, CDR2 FQNEAQ. The CDR3 extends over 14 amino acids. The V and J ends lost 5 bases and 0 bases respectively, with 9 bases between them. This CDR3 is CASSQTKSTDTQYF. The CDR3, as DNA: TGTGCCAGCAGCCAGACCAAGAGCACAGATACGCAGTATTTT.

The V and J genes are TRBV20-1 and TRBJ2-7; D is possibly TRBD1 (6 bases). Trimming left V 1 base short and J 3 bases short, with 13 bases between. There are 14 residues in the CDR3. Germline CDR1 DFQATT, CDR2 SNEGSKA (reference sequence). The CDR3 nucleotides read TGCAGTGCTAGAGCGGACAGTGTGAACTACGAGCAGTACGTC. It codes for CSARADSVNYEQYV.

The V and J genes are TRBV11-3 and TRBJ2-1; D possibly corresponds to TRBD2 (6 bases). V was pared by 4 bases and J by 0 bases, with 13 bases between. Germline values: CDR1 SGHNT, CDR2 YENEEA. The CDR3 contains 16 residues. This CDR3 is CASSSSGQSSYNEQFF. CDR3 in DNA: TGTGCCAGCAGCTCGAGCGGGCAGAGCTCCTACAATGAGCAGTTCTTC.

The chain joins TRBV20-1 to TRBJ2-3; 9 nucleotides align to TRBD2. CDR3 length: 14 amino acids. Germline CDR1 and CDR2: DFQATT and SNEGSKA (reference sequence). The V and J ends lost 3 bases and 6 bases, in that order; junction bases with no gene match: 7. The CDR3 coding sequence is TGCAGTGCTAGCTCTAGCGGGGTCCGTGATACGCAGTATTTT. Protein: CSASSSGVRDTQYF.

The chain is built from TRBV7-3 and TRBJ2-7; D not certain. The CDR3 contains 13 residues. Trimming took 2 bases from V and 5 from J, leaving 10 bases between them. Looked up from germline, CDR1 is SGHTA and CDR2 is FQGTGA. The CDR3 sequence: CASSLSIGDEQYF. The CDR3 DNA reads TGTGCCAGCAGCTTATCGATCGGCGACGAGCAGTACTTC.

Details on this clonotype: Sequence at one end of the junction differs from germline and may be a read error. The genes are TRBV12-3 or TRBV12-4 and TRBJ2-1, with 9 nucleotides matching TRBD2. The CDR3 contains 17 residues. The CDR3, as DNA: TGTGTCAGCAGTTCTCTAGGTGGAGCGGGGGGTTGGAATGAGCAGTTCTTC. Translation: CVSSSLGGAGGWNEQFF.

CDR3 DNA: TGTGCCATCAGTGAGTCCCACGACAGGGGAACCTACGAGCAGTACTTC. As protein: CAISESHDRGTYEQYF. The chain links TRBV10-3 to TRBJ2-7, with TRBD1 identical over 8 bases. V lost 0 bases, J lost 2 bases, and 6 bases stayed unmatched. Germline V CDR1 and CDR2: ENHRY, SYGVKD. The CDR3 covers 16 residues.

This sequence joins TRBV3-1 and TRBJ1-6, with 9 nucleotides matching TRBD1. The trim removed 1 base at V and 9 bases at J, leaving 4 bases unmatched. Germline V gene data show CDR1 as LGHDT and CDR2 as YNNKEL (reference sequence). The CDR3 extends over 15 amino acids. CDR3 bases: TGTGCCAGCAGCCAAGGGACAGGGGAAGGTTCACCCCTCCACTTT. This translates into CASSQGTGEGSPLHF.

The J gene is TRBJ2-7, the V gene TRBV4-1; 8 nucleotides align to TRBD2. Germline CDR1 and CDR2: MGHRA and YSYEKL. V shed 1 base, J shed 5 bases, and the junction held 4 bases outside the gene matches. There are 14 residues in the CDR3. CDR3 residues: CASSQAGGRHEQYV. The CDR3, as DNA: TGCGCCAGCAGCCAAGCGGGGGGGAGGCACGAGCAGTACGTC.

This chain links TRBV5-1 with TRBJ1-3; 11 bases are shared with TRBD1. The V gene's germline CDR1 is SGHRS and CDR2 YFSETQ. The CDR3 is 15 amino acids. Trimming at V came to 4 bases and at J to 2 bases, leaving 2 bases not matched to a gene. CDR3 DNA: TGCGCCAGCAGCAGGACAGGGGGCCCTGGAAACACCATATATTTT. This sequence encodes CASSRTGGPGNTIYF.

This clonotype turned up a few times. The gene calls are TRBV6-2 or TRBV6-3 and TRBJ2-1; D ambiguous. CDR3 length: 13 amino acids. From germline, CDR1 is MNHEY and CDR2 SVGEGT. The V end was cut by 0 bases, the J end by 8 bases, with 8 bases between. Written as DNA, the CDR3 is TGTGCCAGCAGTTACTCGATTTCGGATGAGCAGTTCTTC. This translates into CASSYSISDEQFF.

This clonotype was picked up many times. V and J are TRBV3-1 and TRBJ2-2, with D uncertain. Looked up from germline, CDR1 is LGHDT and CDR2 is YNNKEL (reference sequence). The CDR3 is made up of 13 amino acids. V was pared by 6 bases and J by 6 bases, with 11 bases between. In DNA form, the CDR3 reads TGTGCCAGCAGTCGGGTTGCCCCCGGGGAGCTGTTTTTT. It translates to CASSRVAPGELFF.

This rearrangement joins TRBV6-1 to TRBJ2-2, with 7 bases aligning to TRBD2. Germline V gene lookup returns CDR1 MNHNS and CDR2 SASEGT. The trim removed 7 bases at V and 2 bases at J, leaving 10 bases unmatched. The CDR3 has 16 residues. As DNA, the CDR3 is TGTGCCAGCACCCCCTTGGGGGGGGTCAACACCGGGGAGCTGTTTTTT. It is translated as CASTPLGGVNTGELFF.

CDR3 protein: CSAFRGGRAYEQYF. The CDR3 DNA reads TGCAGTGCTTTCCGAGGGGGGAGGGCCTACGAGCAGTACTTC. The gene calls are TRBV20-1 and TRBJ2-7; possible D gene TRBD2, 7 bases. CDR1 is DFQATT, CDR2 SNEGSKA, per germline (reference sequence). Trimming removed 5 bases at V and 2 bases at J, with 16 bases between. This CDR3 spans 14 amino acids.

This clonotype was seen a few times. The V and J genes are TRBV6-2 or TRBV6-3 and TRBJ2-5; the D is unclear. The CDR3 extends over 13 amino acids. CDR1 is MNHEY, CDR2 SVGEGT, per germline. V lost 2 bases, J lost 4 bases, and 8 bases lay in between. The CDR3 reads CASSYQVGETQYF. CDR3 nucleotide sequence: TGTGCCAGCAGTTACCAGGTGGGAGAGACCCAGTACTTC.

The chain is built from TRBV4-3 and TRBJ1-6; no definite D call. The CDR3 length is 14 residues. Trimming removed 5 bases from V and 7 bases from J, with 12 bases in between. Per germline, CDR1 LGHNA and CDR2 YSLEER. As DNA, the CDR3 is TGCGCCAGCAGCTCCTTGATGGGGAATTCACCCCTCCACTTT. Residues: CASSSLMGNSPLHF.

The chain uses TRBV29-1 and TRBJ1-2; D remains ambiguous. CDR1 is SQVTM and CDR2 is ANQGSEA in the germline V gene. V was pared by 2 bases and J by 7 bases, with 20 bases between. CDR3 length equals 15 residues. The CDR3 coding sequence is TGCAGCGTTGAACCCTCTCTGGACGGGCGCGGTGGCTACACCTTC. It translates to CSVEPSLDGRGGYTF.

This clonotype was seen only a few times. The chain is built from TRBV25-1 and TRBJ1-2; D might be TRBD1 (6 bases). The CDR3 spans 16 residues. CDR1 MGHDK and CDR2 SYGVNS come from the germline V gene. The ends were cut back, 4 bases at V and 6 bases at J, with 21 bases in the middle. CDR3 loop: CASSVQFLGHMDGYTF. CDR3 sequence (DNA): TGTGCCAGCAGTGTCCAGTTCTTGGGACATATGGATGGCTACACCTTC.

The V gene is TRBV20-1, the J gene TRBJ2-1, with TRBD2 matching 9 bases. V gave up 0 bases and J gave up 2 bases; unmatched junction bases: 5. CDR3 size: 16 residues. CDR1 and CDR2 (germline): DFQATT, SNEGSKA (reference sequence). CDR3 nucleotide sequence: TGCAGTGCTAGAGACTCCCAGCGGGGGGCCTACAATGAGCAGTTCTTC. Translation: CSARDSQRGAYNEQFF.

The table lists this clonotype with many counts. This chain uses TRBV12-3 or TRBV12-4 with TRBJ1-1; D unresolved. Trimming took 2 bases from V and 4 from J, leaving 14 bases between them. This CDR3 spans 15 amino acids. CDR3 bases: TGTGCCAGCAGTTTATGGGTCAGATATAGCACTGAAGCTTTCTTT. It specifies CASSLWVRYSTEAFF.

The chain combines TRBV5-4 with TRBJ2-3, with 7 nucleotides matching TRBD2. CDR1 is SGHNT, CDR2 YYREEE, per germline (reference sequence). The CDR3 length is 13 residues. The trim removed 2 bases at V and 4 bases at J, leaving 1 base unmatched. This CDR3 reads CASSFTSADTQYF. In DNA, the CDR3 is TGTGCCAGCAGCTTTACTAGCGCAGATACGCAGTATTTT.

This chain uses TRBV4-1 with TRBJ2-3; a possible D gene is TRBD1 (7 bases). The germline V gene encodes CDR1 MGHRA and CDR2 YSYEKL. V was cut by 0 bases and J by 2 bases, with 15 bases left in between. The CDR3 has 17 amino acids. The CDR3 loop reads CASSQEGGGANTDTQYF. The CDR3 DNA sequence: TGCGCCAGCAGCCAAGAAGGGGGCGGGGCCAACACAGATACGCAGTATTTT.

Concerning this clonotype: This may stem from a read error, because a much larger clone lies one nucleotide away. The J gene is TRBJ1-1, the V gene TRBV6-2 or TRBV6-3; no clear D. Germline V gene data show CDR1 as MNHEY and CDR2 as SVGEGT. The ends were cut back, 4 bases at V and 1 base at J, with 4 bases in the middle. The CDR3 sequence is 12 residues long. CDR3 amino acids: CASSWANTEAFF. CDR3 nucleotides: TGTGCCAGCAGTTGGGCGAACACTGAAGCTTTCTTT.

The chain combines TRBV27 with TRBJ1-6; D is perhaps TRBD1 (5 bases). CDR1 is MNHEY, CDR2 SMNVEV, per germline (reference sequence). The CDR3 runs 15 residues. V lost 7 bases, J lost 7 bases, and 17 bases lay in between. The CDR3 loop is CASTSAGTANSPLHF. DNA for the CDR3: TGTGCCAGCACCAGCGCCGGGACGGCGAATTCACCCCTCCACTTT.

This clonotype occurred a few times. J is TRBJ2-1 and V is TRBV6-1; D not resolved. Germline V lookup: CDR1 MNHNS, CDR2 SASEGT. There are 13 residues in the CDR3. V was clipped by 6 bases and J by 5 bases, with 11 bases between them. CDR3 bases: TGTGCCAGCAGCCTTAAAACCCACAATGAGCAGTTCTTC. It specifies CASSLKTHNEQFF.

This clonotype has a handful of counts. The chain carries TRBV20-1 and TRBJ1-4, with D uncertain. Between the trimmed V and J ends, which lost 2 bases and 0 bases, there was a span of 7 bases. CDR1 is DFQATT and CDR2 is SNEGSKA in the germline V gene (reference sequence). The CDR3 contains 14 residues. The CDR3 DNA reads as TGCAGTGCTAGATTCGGCGCAACTAATGAAAAACTGTTTTTT. It specifies CSARFGATNEKLFF.

This clonotype occurred many times. This rearrangement joins TRBV5-1 to TRBJ2-5, with TRBD2 matching over 7 bases. Germline values: CDR1 SGHRS, CDR2 YFSETQ. The CDR3 consists of 15 residues. The V and J ends lost 6 bases and 4 bases, in that order; junction bases with no gene match: 12. This chain's CDR3 is CASTRQPTGGETQYF. For the CDR3, the DNA is TGCGCCAGCACACGACAGCCCACGGGGGGAGAGACCCAGTACTTC.